This T cell receptor beta chain appears in the sequencing data of a study of cytomegalovirus exposure and HLA in healthy donors. Overall study context: From donors who were HLA-typed, an early data release held around 85 million unique TCRs. Study-wide results and caveats: Follow-up analysis later connected one missense variant in DCLRE1C with trimming of TCR beta V- and J-genes. Three chains linked to CMV were shown in vitro to be specific for CMV antigens. Productive rates of about 90% or about 30% were seen for most TCR beta V segments in an earlier analysis.

The CDR3 sequence is 14 residues long. This clone was found a few times. What it binds is unknown. The PCR was carried out with 60 Vbeta primers and 13 Jbeta primers. Sequencing was performed with immunoSEQ multiplex PCR; in TCRdb, only in-frame clones are kept and a portion is missing. Of about 140,000 clones in the sample, roughly 79% were seen once. The sequence came from a young man in good health and CMV-seropositive. Material: PBMCs. The chain uses TRBV12-2 and TRBJ1-1; the D segment call TRBD1 is taken from the table without a DNA check. TRBV12-2 is classified as a pseudogene. The DNA of the CDR3 is TGTGCAAGTCGCACCCGGGACAGGAACACTGAAGCTTTCTTT. Protein product: CASRTRDRNTEAFF.